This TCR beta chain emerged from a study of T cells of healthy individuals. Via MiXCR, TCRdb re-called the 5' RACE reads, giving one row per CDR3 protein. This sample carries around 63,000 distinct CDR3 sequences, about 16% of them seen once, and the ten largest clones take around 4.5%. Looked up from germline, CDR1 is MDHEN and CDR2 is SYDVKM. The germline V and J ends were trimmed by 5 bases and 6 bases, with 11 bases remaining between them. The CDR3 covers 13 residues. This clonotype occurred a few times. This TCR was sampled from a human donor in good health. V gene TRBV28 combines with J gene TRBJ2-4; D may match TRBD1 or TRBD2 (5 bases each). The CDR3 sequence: CASSTGGLNIQYF. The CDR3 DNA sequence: TGTGCCAGCAGTACAGGAGGATTAAACATTCAGTACTTC.